The 11 T cell receptor beta chains presented below share a single source sample, sequenced in a study of blood T cell repertoires in COVID-19. Sequencing was performed with immunoSEQ multiplex PCR; in TCRdb, only in-frame clones are kept and a portion is missing. This sample yields 280,000 or so clones, of which 85% to 90% are seen a single time; 1.7% belongs to the top ten. Sequencing was carried out using PBMCs or T cells enriched from blood (not recorded which). The receptors were gathered from a woman aged 18-35 years with acute COVID-19.

This clone was counted between two and nine times. V and J are TRBV10-3 and TRBJ2-7; 11 positions match TRBD2. CDR3 length equals 18 residues. CDR1 is ENHRY and CDR2 is SYGVKD in the germline V gene. V shed 3 bases and J 1 base; nucleotides not matched to a gene: 11. The CDR3 nucleotides are TGTGCCATCAGTGATGATATGGCTAGCGGGAGGATATCCTACGAGCAGTACTTC. It encodes CAISDDMASGRISYEQYF.

This clone was detected once. V gene TRBV19 combines with J gene TRBJ2-1, with D possibly TRBD1 on 6 matching bases. Deletions cut 10 bases from V and 0 bases from J, with 10 bases between. The CDR3 is made up of 13 amino acids. CDR1 and CDR2 from the germline V gene are LNHDA and SQIVND (reference sequence). The CDR3, as DNA: TGTGCCACCACAGGGAGCTCCTACAATGAGCAGTTCTTC. It codes for CATTGSSYNEQFF.

The V gene is TRBV6-2 or TRBV6-3, the J gene TRBJ2-7; the D gene is possibly TRBD2 (6 bases). The V end was cut by 4 bases, the J end by 4 bases, with 11 bases between. CDR1 is MNHEY and CDR2 is SVGEGT in the germline V gene. There are 13 residues in the CDR3. The DNA of the CDR3 is TGTGCCAGCAGTTGGAGCGGGTTTTACGAGCAGTACTTC. It is translated as CASSWSGFYEQYF.

The CDR3, as DNA: TGTGCCAGCAGTCTTAGTTTCCGACTAGCGGGAGTTATTAGGATTCTCAATGAGCAGTTCTTC. Translated: CASSLSFRLAGVIRILNEQFF. The chain joins TRBV28 to TRBJ2-1; 12 bases are a match to TRBD2. The germline CDR1 and CDR2 sequences are MDHEN and SYDVKM. J lost 6 bases, V lost 5 bases, and 23 bases had no gene match. CDR3 length: 21 residues.

The chain's CDR3 is CASSFSGVSGYEQYF. The CDR3 region has the DNA TGTGCCAGCAGTTTTTCAGGGGTGTCGGGGTACGAGCAGTACTTC. The chain couples TRBV27 to TRBJ2-7; D might be TRBD1 (6 bases). Per germline, CDR1 MNHEY and CDR2 SMNVEV (reference sequence). The CDR3 totals 15 residues. V lost 3 bases and J 4 bases, leaving 16 bases between the germline ends.

V and J are TRBV7-2 and TRBJ2-7; no clear D gene. Trimming stripped 5 bases from V and 0 bases from J, with 11 bases between. There are 14 residues in the CDR3. Per the germline V gene, CDR1 is SGHTA and CDR2 is FQGNSA. CDR3 DNA sequence: TGTGCCAGCAGCATCGACTGGAACTCCTACGAGCAGTACTTC. Translation: CASSIDWNSYEQYF.

The chain uses TRBV19 and TRBJ2-7; TRBD1 matches 8 bases. The V gene end was trimmed by 1 base and the J gene end by 2 bases; junction bases not matched to a gene: 7. The length of the CDR3 is 16 residues. Germline CDR1 LNHDA, CDR2 SQIVND (reference sequence). The CDR3 region has the DNA TGTGCCAGTAGTATAGTTCATGGACAGGGAACCTACGAGCAGTACTTC. Its protein is CASSIVHGQGTYEQYF.

The rearrangement uses TRBV11-2 and TRBJ2-7; 7 nucleotides line up with TRBD2. CDR3 length: 17 residues. With V trimmed by 5 bases and J by 0 bases, 13 bases remained unmatched. Germline V gives CDR1 SGHAT, CDR2 FQNNGV. The CDR3 sequence: CASSTHRGESSSYEQYF. Here the CDR3 DNA reads TGTGCCAGCAGCACCCACCGGGGGGAGTCATCCTCCTACGAGCAGTACTTC.

The rearrangement links TRBV18 to TRBJ1-5, with TRBD1 matching over 7 bases. The junction had 6 bases not matched to a gene; V was cut back by 8 bases and J by 2 bases. Germline V lookup: CDR1 KGHSH, CDR2 LQKENI. The CDR3 contains 14 residues. The DNA of the CDR3 is TGTGCCAGCCGCTCCGGACAGGGCAATCAGCCCCAGCATTTT. This codes for CASRSGQGNQPQHF.

The chain employs TRBV5-5 and TRBJ2-7; 7 bases match TRBD2. The CDR3 is 16 residues long. Germline loops: CDR1 SGHKS, CDR2 YYEKEE (reference sequence). Trimming removed 0 bases from V and 4 bases from J; junction bases left unmatched: 10. The DNA of the CDR3 is TGTGCCAGCAGCTTGGCTCCGCGGGGGAGAGGGTACGAGCAGTACTTC. This sequence encodes CASSLAPRGRGYEQYF.

The chain employs TRBV2 and TRBJ1-5, with 7 bases that match TRBD1. CDR1 and CDR2 (germline): SNHLY, FYNNEI. J lost 7 bases, V lost 7 bases, and 10 bases had no gene match. The CDR3 is 14 residues long. This chain's CDR3 is CASTRDSRRQPQHF. The CDR3 DNA reads TGTGCCAGCACAAGGGACAGTCGGAGGCAGCCCCAGCATTTT.